This paragraph covers one T cell receptor (beta chain) sequence. These data originate in a study of cytomegalovirus exposure and HLA in healthy donors. Between the trimmed V and J ends, which lost 2 bases and 1 base, there was a span of 11 bases. Germline CDR1 MGHRA, CDR2 YSYEKL. This CDR3 spans 15 amino acids. Sequencing used immunoSEQ multiplex PCR; TCRdb keeps in-frame clones, though not all of them. Of some 120,000 clones in the sample, roughly 89% were seen once. The TCR was taken from a woman between 18 and 29 years old in good health and CMV-seronegative. Sequenced input: PBMCs. The chain is built from TRBV4-1 and TRBJ1-2, with TRBD1 as a possible D gene (6 bases). This chain's CDR3 is CASSQSSTGNYGYTF. CDR3 nucleotide sequence: TGCGCCAGCAGCCAATCTTCGACAGGTAACTATGGCTACACCTTC.